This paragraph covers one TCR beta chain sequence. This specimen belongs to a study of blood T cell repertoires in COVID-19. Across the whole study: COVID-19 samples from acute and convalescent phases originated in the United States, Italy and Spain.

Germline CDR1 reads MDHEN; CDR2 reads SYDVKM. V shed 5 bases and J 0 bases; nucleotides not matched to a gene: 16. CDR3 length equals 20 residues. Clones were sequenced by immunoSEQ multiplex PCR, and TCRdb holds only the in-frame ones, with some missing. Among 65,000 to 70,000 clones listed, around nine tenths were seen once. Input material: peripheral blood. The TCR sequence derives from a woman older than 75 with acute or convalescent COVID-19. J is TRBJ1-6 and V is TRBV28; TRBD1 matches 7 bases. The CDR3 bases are TGTGCCAGCAGTGTCACAGGGGTCTGGCGGTCTATCTCCTATAATTCACCCCTCCACTTT. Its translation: CASSVTGVWRSISYNSPLHF.